This T cell receptor beta chain came from a study of cytomegalovirus exposure and HLA in healthy donors. Overall study: The same platform as the approximately 730 first-cohort repertoires was used for the 95 to 150 validation repertoires, a later analysis reported. Findings and limits, study-wide: Many donors carried some public TCRs, although rarity characterized most TCR sequences. Reports indicated that the classifier achieved high specificity and sensitivity in diagnosing cytomegalovirus status.

Trimming left V 5 bases short and J 5 bases short, with 28 bases between. The germline gives CDR1 MNHEY, CDR2 SMNVEV (reference sequence). The CDR3 loop spans 19 amino acids. On this clone: The antigen remains unidentified.

The data were produced by immunoSEQ multiplex PCR, yet TCRdb's version contains in-frame clones alone and is incomplete. The sample consists of some 83,000 clones, less than 95% of them appearing once. Specimen: PBMCs. The source of this sequence is a woman in her late teens or twenties in good health and CMV-seropositive. This chain joins TRBV27 and TRBJ1-5, with D unresolved. This CDR3 reads CASSPQTREENYQYQPQHF. The CDR3 coding sequence is TGTGCCAGCAGTCCTCAAACACGGGAGGAGAACTACCAATATCAGCCCCAGCATTTT.